A single sample is the source of the 8 T cell receptor beta chains below, sequenced in a study of CXCR3-negative and CXCR3-positive naive CD8 T cells. TRB cDNA libraries were made by UMI-labeled 5' RACE. From the 5' RACE reads, TCRdb lists one entry per CDR3 protein and no DNA. The sample table includes under 150,000 distinct CDR3 sequences. Study-level findings and limits: CXCR3-positive naive cells carried more hydrophobic TRB CDR3s than CXCR3-negative ones.

Antigen specificity for these receptors is unknown. What was sequenced was naive CXCR3+ CD8+ T cells from blood. Subset in this sample: CD45RO-CCR7+CD27+CD95- naive CD8+ T cells expressing CXCR3 (TNR3+). The receptors originated from a human donor in good health. Some clones in this sample may be carry-over from other donors' samples.

J is TRBJ2-2 and V is TRBV5-5; as DNA is missing, the TRBD2 call by TCRdb cannot be tested. There are 17 residues in the CDR3. Germline V gene lookup returns CDR1 SGHKS and CDR2 YYEKEE (reference sequence). The CDR3 loop is CASSRSLAGVPTGELFF. The variable domain in full, with the rest retrieved from reference TRBV5-5 and TRBJ2-2, is DAGVTQSPTHLIKTRGQQVTLRCSPISGHKSVSWYQQVLGQGPQFIFQYYEKEERGRGNFPDRFSARQFPNYSSELNVNALLLGDSALYLCASSRSLAGVPTGELFFGEGSRLTVL.

The chain recombines TRBV29-1 with TRBJ2-1; TCRdb calls TRBD1, which cannot be checked without DNA. The CDR3 length is 12 residues. CDR1 is SQVTM, CDR2 ANQGSEA, per germline. This chain's CDR3 is CSVRPREWEQFF.

The chain links TRBV5-1 to TRBJ2-5; TCRdb gives TRBD2 as the D gene, but with no DNA this cannot be confirmed. The CDR3 contains 15 residues. Germline V CDR1 and CDR2: SGHRS, YFSETQ. The CDR3 region is CASSFEQAPQETQYF. The variable domain in full, with the rest retrieved from reference TRBV5-1 and TRBJ2-5, is KAGVTQTPRYLIKTRGQQVTLSCSPISGHRSVSWYQQTPGQGLQFLFEYFSETQRNKGNFPGRFSGRQFSNSRSEMNVSTLELGDSALYLCASSFEQAPQETQYFGPGTRLLVL.

This sequence joins TRBV3-1 and TRBJ2-7. The CDR3 spans 12 residues. CDR1 is LGHDT and CDR2 is YNNKEL in the germline V gene (reference sequence). The CDR3 protein is CASSQDDYEQYF.

J is TRBJ2-5 and V is TRBV5-1; TCRdb returns TRBD1, unconfirmable since there is no DNA. The length of the CDR3 is 15 residues. Germline assignment: CDR1 SGHRS and CDR2 YFSETQ. The CDR3 here is CASGTGVGVQETQYF.

The chain combines TRBV5-1 with TRBJ2-7; lacking DNA, the TRBD1 call made by TCRdb goes unchecked. CDR3 length equals 14 residues. Germline V lookup: CDR1 SGHRS, CDR2 YFSETQ. CDR3 protein: CASSFAQGSYEQYF.

V and J are TRBV28 and TRBJ1-6. Germline CDR1 MDHEN, CDR2 SYDVKM. The CDR3 is made up of 14 amino acids. The CDR3 region is CASSDTAYNSPLHF.

The chain combines TRBV20-1 with TRBJ2-7; TCRdb's assignment of TRBD2 cannot be checked, as there is no DNA. The V gene's germline CDR1 is DFQATT and CDR2 SNEGSKA (reference sequence). CDR3 size: 16 residues. CDR3 in amino acids: CSARGLAGRSSFEQYF.